This T cell receptor beta chain came from a study of identical twins' blood T cells. Study-level points and caveats: Shared environment remains a possible cause of twin similarity.

CDR3 size: 13 residues. Germline CDR1 SGHRS, CDR2 YFSETQ. Unmatched junction bases numbered 6, after V lost 3 bases and J lost 7 bases. As for this clonotype: What it recognizes is unknown.

TCRdb called the 5' RACE reads again in MiXCR, with one record for every CDR3 protein. This sample has 300,000 to 400,000 distinct CDR3 sequences; over 25% occur once, and the top ten carry about 6.1%. The rearrangement uses TRBV5-1 and TRBJ1-2; 7 bases match TRBD1. The sample taken for sequencing was PBMCs. The clonotype comes from a woman aged 18 to 55 in good health. CDR3 protein: CASSSITGVGYTF. CDR3 DNA sequence: TGCGCCAGCAGCTCAATTACAGGGGTTGGCTACACCTTC.